Presented here are 25 T cell receptor beta chains from one specimen sequenced in a study of blood T cells in healthy people across ages. The second PCR ran about 6 to 12 cycles with a sample-barcoded 5' primer and J-beta primers. TCRdb recomputed calls from the 5' RACE reads with MiXCR, one row per CDR3 protein. Found here are roughly 800,000 distinct CDR3 sequences, roughly 64% of them singletons; the top ten hold 20% to 25%. Sample: blood. The receptor set was obtained from a man aged 30-40 years in good health.

The chain joins TRBV6-5 to TRBJ2-6; D is unresolved. The V gene's germline CDR1 is MNHEY and CDR2 SVGAGI. V was trimmed by 6 bases and J by 2 bases, leaving 5 bases between them. The CDR3 runs 13 residues. The CDR3 DNA reads as TGTGCCAGCAGAAACGCTGGGGCCAACGTCCTGACTTTC. As protein: CASRNAGANVLTF.

The rearrangement joins TRBV5-1 to TRBJ1-2; no definite D call. Germline assignment: CDR1 SGHRS and CDR2 YFSETQ. Between the trimmed V and J ends, which lost 0 bases and 6 bases, there was a span of 15 bases. CDR3 size: 15 residues. CDR3 amino acids: CASSLAITGTNGYTF. CDR3 DNA sequence: TGCGCCAGCAGCTTGGCCATTACCGGCACCAATGGCTACACCTTC.

The J gene is TRBJ2-1, the V gene TRBV24-1; 7 bases match TRBD2. Germline V lookup: CDR1 KGHDR, CDR2 SFDVKD. After removal of 3 bases from V and 9 bases from J, the junction contained 4 bases not matched to a gene. This CDR3 is built from 13 residues. The CDR3 protein is CATSDGRTSEQFF. The CDR3 DNA sequence: TGTGCCACCAGTGATGGGAGGACTAGTGAGCAGTTCTTC.

The sample holds a few counts of this clonotype. The chain couples TRBV29-1 to TRBJ2-5, with 9 bases identical to TRBD2. CDR3 length: 15 residues. CDR1 is SQVTM, CDR2 ANQGSEA, per germline. With V trimmed by 2 bases and J by 5 bases, 9 bases remained unmatched. CDR3: CSVEKSGRNGETQYF. CDR3 coding DNA: TGCAGCGTTGAAAAAAGCGGGAGGAACGGGGAGACCCAGTACTTC.

V gene TRBV27 combines with J gene TRBJ2-4; 8 nucleotides match TRBD1. TRBJ2-7 explains the end of the DNA better; the J call may be wrong. The CDR3 length is 15 residues. Per the germline V gene, CDR1 is MNHEY and CDR2 is SMNVEV (reference sequence). DNA of the CDR3: TGTGCCAGCAGTTTATATGGCGGACAGGGAGACGAGCAGTACTTC. Translation gives CASSLYGGQGDEQYF.

The V gene is TRBV7-9, the J gene TRBJ1-2; tentative D call: TRBD1 (5 bases). Germline V gene lookup returns CDR1 SEHNR and CDR2 FQNEAQ (reference sequence). The V and J ends lost 5 bases and 4 bases respectively, with 20 bases between them. The CDR3 sequence is 16 residues long. This CDR3 is CASSPGTPFGGYGYTF. The CDR3 DNA reads TGTGCCAGCAGCCCGGGGACCCCCTTCGGAGGCTATGGCTACACCTTC. The full variable domain, with the rest looked up from reference TRBV7-9 and TRBJ1-2, is DTGVSQNPRHKITKRGQNVTFRCDPISEHNRLYWYRQTLGQGPEFLTYFQNEAQLEKSRLLSDRFSAERPKGSFSTLEIQRTEQGDSAMYLCASSPGTPFGGYGYTFGSGTRLTVV.

This clonotype was observed a single time. This sequence joins TRBV7-2 and TRBJ2-7; the D is unclear. In germline, CDR1 is SGHTA, CDR2 FQGNSA. V dropped 4 bases and J dropped 4 bases, with 20 bases sitting between them. The CDR3 totals 16 residues. DNA for the CDR3: TGTGCCAGCAGCTCACATAGAGACTTCCCCCTTTACGAGCAGTACTTC. It yields the protein CASSSHRDFPLYEQYF.

The chain recombines TRBV28 with TRBJ2-7; D gene uncertain. Per the germline V gene, CDR1 is MDHEN and CDR2 is SYDVKM. V dropped 3 bases and J dropped 2 bases, with 11 bases sitting between them. There are 14 residues in the CDR3. The CDR3 reads CASSLGQFPYEQYF. The CDR3 nucleotides read TGTGCCAGCAGTTTGGGTCAGTTTCCCTACGAGCAGTACTTC.

The chain recombines TRBV29-1 with TRBJ2-4; D gene ambiguous. Germline CDR1 SQVTM, CDR2 ANQGSEA. Trimming left V 4 bases short and J 7 bases short, with 17 bases between. The length of the CDR3 is 14 residues. CDR3 region: CSVVLSPDRNIQYF. CDR3 DNA: TGCAGCGTTGTTTTGAGCCCAGACCGGAACATTCAGTACTTC.

This chain uses TRBV20-1 with TRBJ2-5, with TRBD2 matching over 9 bases. V lost 0 bases and J lost 5; bases outside the gene matches: 13. This CDR3 spans 17 amino acids. From germline, CDR1 is DFQATT and CDR2 SNEGSKA (reference sequence). The chain's CDR3 is CSARDPLRVAGDETQYF. The CDR3 bases are TGCAGTGCTAGAGATCCGTTAAGGGTAGCGGGGGACGAGACCCAGTACTTC.

The chain uses TRBV25-1 and TRBJ2-1; D unclear. The CDR3 covers 12 residues. Trimming cost V 4 bases and J 8 bases, with 9 bases left between them. Germline V gene data show CDR1 as MGHDK and CDR2 as SYGVNS. As DNA, the CDR3 is TGTGCCAGCAGTGTTTCGTTGGATGAGCAGTTCTTC. Translating gives CASSVSLDEQFF.

This clonotype has more than one count but fewer than ten. Here the CDR3 DNA reads TGTGCCACCGGGACAGCCTACGAGCAGTACTTC. As protein: CATGTAYEQYF. This rearrangement joins TRBV2 to TRBJ2-7; 7 nucleotides match TRBD1. CDR1 and CDR2 (germline): SNHLY, FYNNEI. Losses at the gene ends were 10 bases for V and 2 bases for J; bases not matched to a gene: 2. CDR3 length: 11 residues. Full variable domain (remainder filled in from reference TRBV2 and TRBJ2-7): EPEVTQTPSHQVTQMGQEVILRCVPISNHLYFYWYRQILGQKVEFLVSFYNNEISEKSEIFDDQFSVERPDGSNFTLKIRSTKLEDSAMYFCATGTAYEQYFGPGTRLTVT.

The rearrangement links TRBV7-2 to TRBJ2-5, with D tentatively TRBD2 (6 bases). Trimming took 5 bases from V and 3 from J, leaving 13 bases between them. The length of the CDR3 is 14 residues. The germline gives CDR1 SGHTA, CDR2 FQGNSA. The CDR3 region has the DNA TGTGCCAGCAGCCCCGGGGGAACCAAAGAGACCCAGTACTTC. Translated, it gives CASSPGGTKETQYF.

This chain joins TRBV9 and TRBJ2-1; a weak D match, TRBD1 (5 bases). Trimming removed 0 bases from V and 8 bases from J, with 12 bases in between. CDR3 length: 14 residues. Germline CDR1 SGDLS, CDR2 YYNGEE. The CDR3 region is CASSVDGRVDEQFF. The CDR3 region has the DNA TGTGCCAGCAGCGTAGATGGCAGGGTGGATGAGCAGTTCTTC.

In DNA, the CDR3 is TGTGCCAGCAGTCAATACAGGGGATCTTCTGGAAACACCATATATTTT. As protein: CASSQYRGSSGNTIYF. V and J are TRBV2 and TRBJ1-3; 7 bases align to TRBD1. V trimming: 5 bases; J trimming: 1 base; junction bases outside the gene matches: 8. The CDR3 is 16 amino acids. Germline CDR1 and CDR2: SNHLY and FYNNEI.

The chain's CDR3 is CASSLVAGRGEQYF. The CDR3 DNA reads as TGTGCCAGCAGTCTCGTAGCGGGGAGAGGCGAGCAGTACTTC. V gene TRBV12-3 or TRBV12-4 combines with J gene TRBJ2-7; 8 bases fit TRBD2. Losses at the gene ends were 5 bases for V and 6 bases for J; bases not matched to a gene: 9. The CDR3 has 14 residues.

The V gene is TRBV27, the J gene TRBJ1-5, with D tentatively TRBD1 (5 bases). The germline gives CDR1 MNHEY, CDR2 SMNVEV (reference sequence). The CDR3 runs 14 residues. V gave up 3 bases and J gave up 7 bases, with 13 bases separating them. Written as DNA, the CDR3 is TGTGCCAGCAGTTTTGTACCCCAGGGCCAGCCCCAGCATTTT. Residues: CASSFVPQGQPQHF.

In this sample, this clonotype turned up once. The CDR3 region is CAISAPEGGSWGYTF. The DNA for the CDR3 is TGTGCCATCAGTGCTCCTGAAGGAGGTTCCTGGGGCTACACCTTC. V gene TRBV10-3 combines with J gene TRBJ1-2; D unclear. Trimming removed 4 bases at V and 8 bases at J, with 20 bases between. The germline CDR1 and CDR2 sequences are ENHRY and SYGVKD. CDR3 length: 15 amino acids.

This clonotype was observed at least ten times. The gene calls are TRBV20-1 and TRBJ1-1, with a tentative D call TRBD1 (5 bases). Trimming took 0 bases from V and 4 from J, leaving 15 bases between them. Looked up from germline, CDR1 is DFQATT and CDR2 is SNEGSKA (reference sequence). The length of the CDR3 is 15 residues. CDR3 nucleotide sequence: TGCAGTGCTAGAGATTGGGGGGATTTTGGCACTGAAGCTTTCTTT. It specifies CSARDWGDFGTEAFF.

This clonotype was picked up a small number of times. The gene calls are TRBV20-1 and TRBJ2-4; 7 bases align to TRBD2. The J call may be wrong; the DNA end is better matched by TRBJ2-7. Germline V gene data show CDR1 as DFQATT and CDR2 as SNEGSKA (reference sequence). The length of the CDR3 is 13 residues. The CDR3 bases are TGCAGTGCAGCGGGAAAGCGCCCCTACGAGCAGTACTTC. This codes for CSAAGKRPYEQYF.

This clonotype appeared a single time. The chain recombines TRBV19 with TRBJ1-1, with 8 nucleotides matching TRBD1. V shed 6 bases, J shed 0 bases, and the junction held 6 bases outside the gene matches. This CDR3 has 15 residues. Germline V gives CDR1 LNHDA, CDR2 SQIVND (reference sequence). Here the CDR3 DNA reads TGTGCCAGTAGCACACAGGGGGGATTGAACACTGAAGCTTTCTTT. Translation gives CASSTQGGLNTEAFF.

This chain connects TRBV29-1 to TRBJ2-7; TRBD1 matches 8 bases. The CDR3 is made up of 12 amino acids. The V gene end was trimmed by 1 base and the J gene end by 5 bases; junction bases not matched to a gene: 1. Looked up from germline, CDR1 is SQVTM and CDR2 is ANQGSEA. DNA of the CDR3: TGCAGCGTTGAAGGGACAGGGAACGAGCAGTACTTC. It translates to CSVEGTGNEQYF.

This chain links TRBV5-1 with TRBJ1-2, with D possibly TRBD1 on 6 matching bases. V was trimmed by 3 bases and J by 4 bases, leaving 13 bases between them. This CDR3 is 14 amino acids long. The V gene's germline CDR1 is SGHRS and CDR2 YFSETQ. CDR3 bases: TGCGCCAGCAGCTCCACAGGGCTTGGCTATGGCTACACCTTC. Translating gives CASSSTGLGYGYTF.

V and J are TRBV19 and TRBJ2-3; D remains unclear. CDR1 is LNHDA, CDR2 SQIVND, per germline (reference sequence). CDR3 length: 12 residues. V dropped 3 bases and J dropped 6 bases, with 7 bases sitting between them. This CDR3 is CASSMGRDTQYF. CDR3 DNA: TGTGCCAGTAGTATGGGCCGTGATACGCAGTATTTT.

This clonotype is a singleton in its sample. The gene calls are TRBV20-1 and TRBJ2-3; TRBD2 agrees at 7 bases. Germline V gene data show CDR1 as DFQATT and CDR2 as SNEGSKA (reference sequence). J gave up 1 base and V 3 bases, and 7 bases lay outside the gene matches. The CDR3 sequence is 15 residues long. This chain's CDR3 is CSASPSGAGTDTQYF. In nucleotides, the CDR3 is TGCAGTGCTAGTCCCAGCGGGGCCGGCACAGATACGCAGTATTTT.